This is a list of T cell receptor beta chains from one sample in a study of CD8+ T cells in alopecia areata. Assay: immunoSEQ multiplex PCR; the TCRdb copy retains only in-frame clones and omits some. The sample carries roughly 200,000 clones, roughly three fifths recorded once. This material consisted of CD4+ T cells sorted from blood, taken at week 4, from a patient treated with tofacitinib. The source is a human donor with alopecia areata. Both conserved end residues are part of each CDR3. A D gene is named only where the DNA matches it firmly. Rows give clone size only sometimes, using once, few, many, or a class for an expanded clone.

j_gene: TRBJ1-2; v_gene: TRBV7-2; abundance: few; d_gene: .; CDR3nt: TGTGCCAGCAGCTTAGATGCCGGAGTTACAAACTATGGCTACACCTTC; CDR3aa: CASSLDAGVTNYGYTF
j_gene: TRBJ1-2; v_gene: TRBV30; abundance: .; d_gene: .; CDR3nt: TGTGCCTGGGGGTACGGGCAGACCTATGGCTACACCTTC; CDR3aa: CAWGYGQTYGYTF
j_gene: TRBJ2-3; v_gene: TRBV30; abundance: .; d_gene: .; CDR3nt: TGTGCCTGGTCCATTAGCACAGATACGCAGTATTTT; CDR3aa: CAWSISTDTQYF
j_gene: TRBJ1-4; v_gene: TRBV7-8; abundance: few; d_gene: TRBD1; CDR3nt: TGTGCCAGCAGCCGGACAGGGACTGACGAAAAACTGTTTTTT; CDR3aa: CASSRTGTDEKLFF
j_gene: TRBJ2-5; v_gene: TRBV18; abundance: .; d_gene: TRBD1; CDR3nt: TGTGCCAGCTCACCATCGGGAGTAACGGGGACAGGGAACGAGACCCAGTACTTC; CDR3aa: CASSPSGVTGTGNETQYF
j_gene: TRBJ2-5; v_gene: TRBV4-1; abundance: .; d_gene: .; CDR3nt: TGCGCCAGTAGGGACTTCGGGAAAGAGACCCAGTACTTC; CDR3aa: CASRDFGKETQYF
j_gene: TRBJ2-2; v_gene: TRBV30; abundance: .; d_gene: TRBD2; CDR3nt: TGTGCCTGGATGAGAACTAGCGGGCGACTTCGAGGCACCGGGGAGCTGTTTTTT; CDR3aa: CAWMRTSGRLRGTGELFF
j_gene: TRBJ2-5; v_gene: TRBV2; abundance: .; d_gene: TRBD2; CDR3nt: TGTGCCAGCAGTAGGGACGGGACTAGCGACGGGACCCAGTACTTC; CDR3aa: CASSRDGTSDGTQYF
j_gene: TRBJ2-3; v_gene: TRBV5-1; abundance: .; d_gene: TRBD1; CDR3nt: TGCGCCAGCAGCTGGGGACAGGGGGCGATTGATACGCAGTATTTT; CDR3aa: CASSWGQGAIDTQYF
j_gene: TRBJ1-2; v_gene: TRBV29-1; abundance: .; d_gene: .; CDR3nt: TGCAGCGTAGAAGGAGGGCGTGGAGCTAACTATGGCTACACCTTC; CDR3aa: CSVEGGRGANYGYTF
j_gene: TRBJ2-5; v_gene: TRBV5-4; abundance: .; d_gene: .; CDR3nt: TGTGCCAGCAGCTTAGAGCCCCAAGGGGGAGAGACCCAGTACTTC; CDR3aa: CASSLEPQGGETQYF
j_gene: TRBJ2-5; v_gene: TRBV2; abundance: .; d_gene: .; CDR3nt: TGTGCCAGCAGTGCCCCCCTGACCCAGTACTTC; CDR3aa: CASSAPLTQYF
j_gene: TRBJ2-5; v_gene: TRBV4-2; abundance: .; d_gene: TRBD2; CDR3nt: TGTGCCAGCAGCCAAGAGGTAGCGACTAGCGAAGAGACCCAGTACTTC; CDR3aa: CASSQEVATSEETQYF
j_gene: TRBJ2-3; v_gene: TRBV5-1; abundance: once; d_gene: TRBD1; CDR3nt: TGCGCCAGCGGCAGACAGGGGGCTTTCACAGATACGCAGTATTTT; CDR3aa: CASGRQGAFTDTQYF
j_gene: TRBJ1-2; v_gene: TRBV18; abundance: .; d_gene: .; CDR3nt: TGTGCCAGCTCAACCTACGACGGACCTGATTTGGGCGGCTACACCTTC; CDR3aa: CASSTYDGPDLGGYTF
j_gene: TRBJ2-1; v_gene: TRBV7-8; abundance: .; d_gene: .; CDR3nt: TGTGCCAGCAGCTTAGGGATTGGGGGCGTTTCGTACAATGAGCAGTTCTTC; CDR3aa: CASSLGIGGVSYNEQFF
j_gene: TRBJ2-3; v_gene: TRBV6-5; abundance: few; d_gene: .; CDR3nt: TGTGCCAGCAGACCCCCTGGGGCGGATACGCAGTATTTT; CDR3aa: CASRPPGADTQYF
j_gene: TRBJ1-2; v_gene: TRBV4-1; abundance: .; d_gene: .; CDR3nt: TGCGCCAGCAGCCAAGAGGGCCAGGGGTGGACCTATGGCTACACCTTC; CDR3aa: CASSQEGQGWTYGYTF
j_gene: TRBJ1-5; v_gene: TRBV5-1; abundance: .; d_gene: .; CDR3nt: TGCGCCAGCAGCCTGGACAGCAATCAGCCCCAGCATTTT; CDR3aa: CASSLDSNQPQHF
j_gene: TRBJ2-3; v_gene: TRBV7-2; abundance: .; d_gene: TRBD1; CDR3nt: TGTGCCAGCAGCTCAGCGGACAGGGGGCAGACAGATACGCAGTATTTT; CDR3aa: CASSSADRGQTDTQYF
j_gene: TRBJ2-5; v_gene: TRBV18; abundance: .; d_gene: .; CDR3nt: TGTGCCAGCTCACCCCCCCGAGGAGGGGGCCAAGAGACCCAGTACTTC; CDR3aa: CASSPPRGGGQETQYF
j_gene: TRBJ1-2; v_gene: TRBV29-1; abundance: .; d_gene: .; CDR3nt: TGCAGCGTTGACAGAGCTCCTAACTATGGCTACACCTTC; CDR3aa: CSVDRAPNYGYTF
j_gene: TRBJ1-2; v_gene: TRBV2; abundance: once; d_gene: .; CDR3nt: TGTGCCAGCAGTGAATCCGGGGGGCGTCGTGGCTACACCTTC; CDR3aa: CASSESGGRRGYTF
j_gene: TRBJ1-2; v_gene: TRBV20-1; abundance: .; d_gene: .; CDR3nt: TGCAGTGCTAAGGCAGGGAATGGCTACACCTTC; CDR3aa: CSAKAGNGYTF